This is a list of T cell receptor beta chains from one sample in a study of blood T cell repertoires in COVID-19. Method: immunoSEQ multiplex PCR; TCRdb's copy keeps in-frame clones and lacks some. The table includes some 390,000 clones, around 84% detected once. Sequenced sample: peripheral blood. The origin of the receptors is a human donor in a cohort sampled during active COVID-19. The CDR3 runs from the conserved cysteine through the conserved F or W. The D gene is left open where the match is weak. Rows give clone size only sometimes, using once, few, many, or a class for an expanded clone.

. | TRBJ2-5 | TRBV28 | . | CASTPRRPGEETQYF | TGTGCCAGCACCCCGCGGAGACCCGGGGAAGAGACCCAGTACTTC
. | TRBJ2-1 | TRBV3-1/TRBV3-2 | TRBD2 | CASSRGGSYNEQFF | TGTGCCAGCAGCCGCGGGGGGTCATACAATGAGCAGTTCTTC
. | TRBJ2-7 | TRBV5-5 | . | CASSHRGGPTYEQYF | TGTGCCAGCAGCCATAGGGGGGGCCCTACCTACGAGCAGTACTTC
. | TRBJ1-2 | TRBV27 | TRBD1 | CASSPLTGTAYGYTF | TGTGCCAGCAGTCCACTAACAGGGACAGCGTATGGCTACACCTTC
. | TRBJ2-7 | TRBV11-2 | . | CASSHGQSYEQYF | TGTGCCAGCAGCCACGGACAGTCGTACGAGCAGTACTTC
few | TRBJ2-3 | TRBV6-4 | TRBD2 | CASSDSSGSDTDTQYF | TGTGCCAGCAGTGACTCTAGCGGGAGTGACACAGATACGCAGTATTTT
. | TRBJ1-1 | TRBV19 | TRBD1 | CASRGQMNTEAFF | TGTGCCAGTAGGGGACAGATGAACACTGAAGCTTTCTTT
. | TRBJ2-4 | TRBV19 | TRBD1 | CASSMADREGNIQYF | TGTGCCAGTAGTATGGCGGACAGGGAAGGAAACATTCAGTACTTC
. | TRBJ2-1 | TRBV28 | . | CASSLSPYNEQFF | TGTGCCAGCAGTTTATCTCCCTACAATGAGCAGTTCTTC
. | TRBJ2-6 | TRBV19 | . | CASSKGRGVQAGANVLTF | TGTGCCAGTAGTAAGGGGCGTGGGGTACAGGCTGGGGCCAACGTCCTGACTTTC
. | TRBJ1-5 | TRBV5-1 | TRBD1 | CASSLTGDSNQPQHF | TGCGCCAGCAGCTTGACTGGGGACAGTAATCAGCCCCAGCATTTT
. | TRBJ2-1 | TRBV3-1/TRBV3-2 | . | CASTGLRGFNEQFF | TGTGCCAGCACCGGCCTACGGGGGTTCAATGAGCAGTTCTTC
once | TRBJ2-1 | TRBV25-1 | . | CASSETAGEQFF | TGTGCCAGCAGTGAGACGGCGGGGGAGCAGTTCTTC
. | TRBJ2-7 | TRBV24-1 | TRBD2 | CATSDLAGGPDLVPYEQYF | TGTGCCACCAGTGATCTAGCGGGAGGGCCTGATTTAGTCCCCTACGAGCAGTACTTC
. | TRBJ1-5 | TRBV4-1 | . | CASSQGDYSNQPQHF | TGCGCCAGCAGCCAGGGGGACTATAGCAATCAGCCCCAGCATTTT
. | TRBJ1-5 | TRBV2 | . | CASSGGRVGNQPQHF | TGTGCCAGCAGTGGAGGCAGGGTAGGCAATCAGCCCCAGCATTTT
. | TRBJ1-4 | TRBV19 | . | CASSGARFNEKLFF | TGTGCCAGTAGTGGGGCCCGGTTTAATGAAAAACTGTTTTTT
. | TRBJ2-7 | TRBV18 | TRBD1 | CASSPWGTGEGEQYF | TGTGCCAGCTCACCATGGGGGACAGGGGAAGGCGAGCAGTACTTC
. | TRBJ1-1 | TRBV4-2 | TRBD1 | CASSPDTGTEPNTEAFF | TGTGCCAGCAGCCCCGATACCGGGACAGAGCCTAACACTGAAGCTTTCTTT
. | TRBJ2-1 | TRBV6-6 | . | CASRVFEGGNEQFF | TGTGCCAGCAGGGTGTTCGAGGGCGGGAATGAGCAGTTCTTC
once | TRBJ1-2 | TRBV28 | TRBD1 | CASSLQAGQGSGYTF | TGTGCCAGCAGTTTACAGGCCGGACAGGGTAGCGGCTACACCTTC
many | TRBJ1-2 | TRBV3-1/TRBV3-2 | TRBD1 | CASSRDRVGFGYGYTF | TGTGCCAGCAGCCGGGACAGGGTGGGTTTCGGGTATGGCTACACCTTC
. | TRBJ2-7 | TRBV9 | TRBD2 | CASSVVSGRELYEQYF | TGTGCCAGCAGCGTAGTTAGCGGGAGGGAACTCTACGAGCAGTACTTC
. | TRBJ1-2 | TRBV12-3/TRBV12-4 | . | CASSFLLRDGYTF | TGTGCCAGCAGTTTTCTCCTCCGGGATGGCTACACCTTC
. | TRBJ2-7 | TRBV2 | TRBD2 | CASNRLAGATYEQYF | TGTGCCAGCAACCGACTAGCGGGGGCTACCTACGAGCAGTACTTC
. | TRBJ2-5 | TRBV5-1 | . | CASTEEVVGAQETQYF | TGCGCCAGCACCGAGGAGGTAGTGGGGGCCCAAGAGACCCAGTACTTC
. | TRBJ2-1 | TRBV6-5 | . | CASSYSAEGGHEQFF | TGTGCCAGCAGTTACTCGGCGGAGGGGGGGCATGAGCAGTTCTTC
. | TRBJ1-6 | TRBV4-1 | . | CASSQHERVPYYNSPLHF | TGCGCCAGCAGCCAACACGAGAGGGTCCCTTATTATAATTCACCCCTCCACTTT
. | TRBJ1-2 | TRBV5-1 | . | CASSPRGSSNYGYTF | TGCGCCAGCAGCCCCCGGGGGAGCTCTAACTATGGCTACACCTTC
. | TRBJ1-5 | TRBV6-5 | . | CASSPHGGQPQHF | TGTGCCAGCAGTCCTCACGGTGGTCAGCCCCAGCATTTT
. | TRBJ2-7 | TRBV28 | TRBD2 | CASSSYRLAGRYEQYF | TGTGCCAGCAGTTCCTACAGACTAGCGGGTCGGTACGAGCAGTACTTC
. | TRBJ2-3 | TRBV7-9 | . | CASSLDSPHAYF | TGTGCCAGCAGCTTAGACTCCCCCCACGCGTATTTT
. | TRBJ2-3 | TRBV27 | TRBD1 | CASSSPGRGRGNTQYF | TGTGCCAGCAGTTCCCCCGGCAGGGGGCGCGGTAATACGCAGTATTTT
. | TRBJ1-3 | TRBV19 | TRBD1 | CASTTSGTGGGDTIYF | TGTGCCAGTACCACGAGTGGGACAGGGGGAGGAGACACCATATATTTT
. | TRBJ1-1 | TRBV6-6 | TRBD1 | CASSYSDRGTEAFF | TGTGCCAGCAGTTACTCCGACAGGGGCACTGAAGCTTTCTTT
. | TRBJ2-2 | TRBV7-3 | . | CASSPRLGDTGELFF | TGTGCCAGCAGCCCAAGGTTGGGCGACACCGGGGAGCTGTTTTTT
. | TRBJ2-3 | TRBV19 | . | CASSLSGADTQYF | TGTGCCAGTAGTCTGTCCGGGGCAGATACGCAGTATTTT
. | TRBJ2-7 | TRBV27 | TRBD1 | CASSPGQVPYEQYF | TGTGCCAGCAGTCCCGGACAGGTCCCCTACGAGCAGTACTTC
. | TRBJ1-5 | TRBV28 | TRBD1 | CASSPPRQGTNQPQHF | TGTGCCAGCAGTCCCCCCAGACAGGGTACAAATCAGCCCCAGCATTTT
. | TRBJ2-1 | TRBV19 | TRBD2 | CASSISLAGVVYNEQFF | TGTGCCAGTAGTATATCCCTAGCGGGGGTGGTTTACAATGAGCAGTTCTTC
. | TRBJ1-1 | TRBV5-6 | . | CASRFREGSTEAFF | TGTGCCAGCAGATTTCGGGAGGGGTCGACTGAAGCTTTCTTT
. | TRBJ2-7 | TRBV6-6 | TRBD1 | CASSQRQGAHEQYF | TGTGCCAGCAGCCAACGACAGGGGGCCCACGAGCAGTACTTC
. | TRBJ2-7 | TRBV2 | TRBD2 | CASSAGLAGEEYF | TGTGCCAGCAGTGCGGGACTAGCGGGGGAGGAGTACTTC
. | TRBJ2-5 | TRBV7-9 | TRBD1 | CASSSSGTEEETQYF | TGTGCCAGCAGCAGTTCCGGGACAGAAGAAGAGACCCAGTACTTC
. | TRBJ1-1 | TRBV30 | . | CAWREPRDGNREPEAFF | TGTGCCTGGAGGGAACCACGAGACGGGAACAGGGAACCTGAAGCTTTCTTT
. | TRBJ1-3 | TRBV19 | . | CASSQGLGNTIYF | TGTGCCAGTAGTCAGGGGCTCGGAAACACCATATATTTT
. | TRBJ1-1 | TRBV6-1 | . | CASSEVTGPNTEAFF | TGTGCCAGCAGTGAAGTGACAGGACCGAACACTGAAGCTTTCTTT
. | TRBJ1-6 | TRBV4-1 | TRBD1 | CASSQQGQGGSPLHF | TGCGCCAGCAGCCAACAGGGGCAGGGGGGATCACCCCTCCACTTT
. | TRBJ1-1 | TRBV5-6 | TRBD1 | CASSLQGAHTEAFF | TGTGCCAGCAGCTTACAGGGGGCGCATACTGAAGCTTTCTTT
. | TRBJ1-2 | TRBV5-6 | . | CASSSRQDYGYTF | TGTGCCAGCAGCTCCCGACAGGACTATGGCTACACCTTC
few | TRBJ1-1 | TRBV5-6 | TRBD1 | CASSRDRGRFEAFF | TGTGCCAGCAGCCGGGACAGGGGAAGATTTGAAGCTTTCTTT
. | TRBJ2-7 | TRBV11-3 | . | CASSLASGYEQYF | TGTGCCAGCAGCTTAGCCTCAGGATACGAGCAGTACTTC
. | TRBJ2-3 | TRBV28 | . | CASSSRYGQGDTQYF | TGTGCCAGCAGCTCCCGCTATGGACAAGGAGATACGCAGTATTTT
. | TRBJ2-4 | TRBV11-2 | . | CASSIARLSAKNIQYF | TGTGCCAGCAGCATAGCCCGTTTATCAGCCAAAAACATTCAGTACTTC
. | TRBJ2-1 | TRBV2 | TRBD2 | CASLAGAGNEQFF | TGTGCCAGCCTAGCGGGAGCTGGCAATGAGCAGTTCTTC
. | TRBJ1-3 | TRBV5-8 | . | CASSLAHNRVSGNTIYF | TGTGCCAGCAGCTTGGCCCACAACAGGGTCTCTGGAAACACCATATATTTT
. | TRBJ2-7 | TRBV5-6 | . | CASSLASYEQYF | TGTGCCAGCAGCTTGGCCAGTTACGAGCAGTACTTC